The 19 T cell receptor beta chains presented below share a single source sample, sequenced in a study of monozygotic twins with cystic fibrosis. Only in-frame clones appear in the TCRdb table, and some are missing; sequencing was by immunoSEQ multiplex PCR. This table holds about 12,000 clones, 65% to 90% found once. Sequencing was performed on blood. Every receptor here comes from a man in his late teens or twenties with cystic fibrosis.

The V call is TRBV4-1, the J call TRBJ2-5; possibly TRBD2 for D (5 bases). Germline assignment: CDR1 MGHRA and CDR2 YSYEKL. Trimming took 0 bases from V and 2 from J, leaving 7 bases between them. The CDR3 extends over 14 amino acids. CDR3 in amino acids: CASSQDPGQETQYF. The CDR3 nucleotides read TGCGCCAGCAGCCAAGACCCGGGACAAGAGACCCAGTACTTC.

This CDR3 is CASSQEADTQYF. The CDR3 nucleotides read TGTGCCAGCAGCCAAGAAGCGGATACGCAGTATTTT. This chain joins TRBV14 and TRBJ2-3; D not resolved. This CDR3 contains 12 residues. V was clipped by 0 bases and J by 6 bases, with 4 bases between them. The germline CDR1 and CDR2 sequences are SGHDN and FVKESK.

V usage is TRBV21-1 and J usage is TRBJ1-4. TRBV21-1 represents a pseudogene. The CDR3 extends over 14 amino acids. The CDR3 region has the DNA TGTGCCAGCAACCCAAAGCAGACTAATGAAAAACTGTTTTTT. It specifies CASNPKQTNEKLFF.

The V call is TRBV23-1, the J call TRBJ1-3; 10 bases line up with TRBD1. TRBV23-1 is an open reading frame, and its role is uncertain. The J segment lost 0 bases and the V segment lost 0 bases, leaving 8 bases of the junction unmatched. The CDR3 length is 19 residues. The CDR3 coding sequence is TGCGCCAGCAGTCAATCGGGGACAGGGGAGAAGGGCTCTGGAAACACCATATATTTT. Its protein product is CASSQSGTGEKGSGNTIYF.

J is TRBJ2-3 and V is TRBV7-2, with D perhaps matching TRBD2 (5 bases). The CDR3 contains 15 residues. The V end lost 5 bases, the J end lost 1 base, and 13 bases lay between the germline ends. CDR1 and CDR2 (germline): SGHTA, FQGNSA. CDR3 DNA: TGTGCCAGCAGCGTTGGGAGATGGGGCACAGATACGCAGTATTTT. Protein sequence: CASSVGRWGTDTQYF.

CDR3 protein: CSVDSGPYNEQFF. The CDR3 DNA reads TGCAGCGTTGACTCGGGCCCCTACAATGAGCAGTTCTTC. V gene TRBV29-1 combines with J gene TRBJ2-1; D call uncertain. The CDR3 has 13 amino acids. V was clipped by 3 bases and J by 2 bases, with 8 bases between them. Germline V gene sequence: CDR1 SQVTM, CDR2 ANQGSEA.

This chain joins TRBV27 and TRBJ2-2; no reliable D call. V lost 3 bases to trimming and J lost 3 bases, with 17 bases between them. Germline values: CDR1 MNHEY, CDR2 SMNVEV (reference sequence). This CDR3 is built from 17 residues. The CDR3 DNA is TGTGCCAGCAGTTTCGGGCCCGTCGAAACCTACACCGGGGAGCTGTTTTTT. Protein sequence: CASSFGPVETYTGELFF.

This chain links TRBV5-4 with TRBJ2-7; 8 nucleotides align to TRBD2. Germline V gives CDR1 SGHNT, CDR2 YYREEE (reference sequence). The trim removed 1 base at V and 5 bases at J, leaving 5 bases unmatched. This CDR3 has 14 amino acids. Here the CDR3 DNA reads TGTGCCAGCAGCTTGATTAGCGGGATCCACGAGCAGTACTTC. It codes for CASSLISGIHEQYF.

The genes are TRBV10-3 and TRBJ2-7; 8 bases align to TRBD2. The V and J ends lost 3 bases and 0 bases, in that order; junction bases with no gene match: 7. The germline V gene has CDR1 ENHRY and CDR2 SYGVKD. CDR3 size: 16 residues. The CDR3 is CAISDPSGGSSYEQYF. As DNA, the CDR3 is TGTGCCATCAGTGATCCAAGCGGGGGAAGCTCCTACGAGCAGTACTTC.

This clone was recorded only once. Written as DNA, the CDR3 is TGTGCCAGCTCACCACCCGGACAGGGTGGCGATACGCAGTATTTT. It is translated as CASSPPGQGGDTQYF. The chain employs TRBV18 and TRBJ2-3; TRBD1 matches 8 bases. V dropped 0 bases and J dropped 6; count of bases not matched to a gene: 5. The CDR3 consists of 15 residues. Germline V gene lookup returns CDR1 KGHSH and CDR2 LQKENI. Together with reference TRBV18 and TRBJ2-3, the CDR3 gives the full variable domain: NAGVMQNPRHLVRRRGQEARLRCSPMKGHSHVYWYRQLPEEGLKFMVYLQKENIIDESGMPKERFSAEFPKEGPSILRIQQVVRGDSAAYFCASSPPGQGGDTQYFGPGTRLTVL.

V gene TRBV19 combines with J gene TRBJ2-3, with D maybe TRBD1 (6 bases). V was cut by 7 bases and J by 5 bases, with 7 bases left in between. Germline values: CDR1 LNHDA, CDR2 SQIVND (reference sequence). This CDR3 spans 11 amino acids. CDR3 nucleotide sequence: TGTGCCAGTAAAGGGGGAGATACGCAGTATTTT. Protein sequence: CASKGGDTQYF.

The gene calls are TRBV9 and TRBJ2-5, with TRBD2 matching 9 bases. V lost 0 bases and J lost 7; bases outside the gene matches: 4. CDR3 length: 14 residues. Germline V gene sequence: CDR1 SGDLS, CDR2 YYNGEE. The CDR3 sequence is CASSVEGSGGTQYF. Written as DNA, the CDR3 is TGTGCCAGCAGCGTAGAGGGTAGCGGGGGGACCCAGTACTTC.

This rearrangement joins TRBV7-2 to TRBJ1-5; 12 positions match TRBD1. The CDR3 extends over 16 amino acids. The ends lost 0 bases at V and 7 bases at J; junction bases unmatched: 4. CDR1 SGHTA and CDR2 FQGNSA come from the germline V gene. The CDR3 loop reads CASSLAGQGAQQPQHF. In DNA, the CDR3 is TGTGCCAGCAGCTTAGCGGGACAGGGGGCCCAGCAGCCCCAGCATTTT.

This clone was recorded a few times. The chain employs TRBV11-3 and TRBJ1-1; no clear D gene. The CDR3 has 10 residues. Trimming left V 4 bases short and J 4 bases short, with 1 base between. The germline CDR1 and CDR2 sequences are SGHNT and YENEEA. For the CDR3, the DNA is TGTGCCAGCAGCTGCACTGAAGCTTTCTTT. Translating gives CASSCTEAFF.

This clone showed up just once. This rearrangement joins TRBV5-4 to TRBJ2-3; D remains ambiguous. The CDR3 is 13 amino acids. From germline, CDR1 is SGHNT and CDR2 YYREEE (reference sequence). Trimming pared 0 bases from V and 6 bases from J, leaving 8 bases between. This CDR3 reads CASSLGATDTQYF. The CDR3 nucleotides are TGTGCCAGCAGCTTGGGGGCTACGGATACGCAGTATTTT. The complete variable domain, with remaining parts taken from reference TRBV5-4 and TRBJ2-3, reads ETGVTQSPTHLIKTRGQQVTLRCSSQSGHNTVSWYQQALGQGPQFIFQYYREEENGRGNFPPRFSGLQFPNYSSELNVNALELDDSALYLCASSLGATDTQYFGPGTRLTVL.

In nucleotides, the CDR3 is TGTGCCAGCAGCCCGGGACTAGGGGTGGGGCAGTTCTTC. It is translated as CASSPGLGVGQFF. This rearrangement joins TRBV5-8 to TRBJ2-1; the match to TRBD2 covers 8 bases. The CDR3 extends over 13 amino acids. The germline gives CDR1 SGHTS, CDR2 YDEGEE. V was pared by 4 bases and J by 12 bases, with 9 bases of the junction left unmatched.

The J gene is TRBJ2-5, the V gene TRBV13, with 10 positions matching TRBD1. The ends lost 5 bases at V and 11 bases at J; junction bases unmatched: 14. CDR3 length equals 15 residues. Germline V gene sequence: CDR1 PRHDT, CDR2 FYEKMQ (reference sequence). The CDR3 coding sequence is TGTGCCAGCAGCCGAAGGGACAGGGGCGTGGGGGAGCAGTACTTC. This encodes CASSRRDRGVGEQYF.

This clone was seen once. V gene TRBV4-3 combines with J gene TRBJ2-7; D possibly corresponds to TRBD2 (5 bases). Trimming left V 0 bases short and J 5 bases short, with 11 bases between. Germline assignment: CDR1 LGHNA and CDR2 YSLEER. This CDR3 has 14 amino acids. The CDR3 reads CASSQDLGSHEQYF. The DNA of the CDR3 is TGCGCCAGCAGCCAAGATCTGGGGAGCCACGAGCAGTACTTC.

The V gene is TRBV15, the J gene TRBJ2-5; 8 bases are a match to TRBD2. This CDR3 has 15 amino acids. The J segment lost 5 bases and the V segment lost 3 bases, leaving 8 bases of the junction unmatched. Per germline, CDR1 LNHNV and CDR2 YYDKDF (reference sequence). CDR3 region: CATSRARGVLETQYF. CDR3 coding DNA: TGTGCCACCAGCAGGGCGCGGGGGGTTCTGGAGACCCAGTACTTC.